This T cell receptor (beta chain) was profiled in a study of shared clonotypes between healthy human individuals (TCRdb year 2020). Concerning the study at large: The cohort comprised a couple of women and a few men aged 18 to 49 years. Blood TCR repertoires of about 5 healthy adults were deeply sequenced to estimate repertoire size and the extent of clonotype sharing between individuals. To increase sequencing depth and limit assay-specific biases, different laboratories used diverse techniques to prepare libraries and sequence TCR repertoires. For each donor, three plates each were used for CD4 naive and CD4 memory, two plates were used for CD8 naive, and one plate was used for CD8 memory. Each donor's leukapheresis produced roughly between roughly 0.85 and 10 billion PBMCs.

The CDR3 sequence holds 18 residues, the cysteine and phenylalanine included. The retained sequence is limited to the CDR3, 54 bases, with the frame set at the first base. According to the germline V gene, CDR1 reads SGHTA and CDR2 reads FQGNSA. Trimming accounts for 5 bases at V and 3 bases at J, while the number of junction bases matched to no gene is 13. This clone came up once. What this receptor recognizes is not known. Base qualities were left out, and no much larger clone turns up one base away. Using the deep immunoSEQ assay, TCR CDR3 regions were amplified from genomic DNA by multiplex PCR. Extracted genomic DNA from each cell subset was spread evenly across all wells of several immunoSEQ 96-well plates, with each plate serving as a replicate. For sorted subsets, around 200 ng genomic DNA, equal to 30,000 or so T cell genomes, was loaded into each replicate PCR. Purified libraries were measured with a Qubit 3.0 fluorometer, size-checked on a Bioanalyzer 2100, and measured again with the KAPA Library Quantification kit. Each immunoSEQ 96-well plate was sequenced on its own single-read 150-cycle Illumina NextSeq 550 flow cell. From the authors' description of their analysis: Because the immunoSEQ output included only junctional sequences and no quality scores, the filtering could not be the same as the filtering used for full-length reads. To assign V/J genes and CDR3, sequences were annotated against IMGT germline references using PyIR, a Python wrapper for IgBLAST v1.9. Reads with weak V/J assignments (E-value above 1e-6), missing CDR3, stop codons, out-of-frame junctions, or ambiguous translated residues were removed. V3J clonotypes were defined as sequences sharing an identical inferred V gene, J gene, and CDR3 amino acid sequence. Percentage overlap between repertoires was calculated by dividing the number of shared unique clonotypes by the size of the smaller repertoire. Three approaches were used to assess repertoire richness: RTK rarefaction, the Chao1 estimator, and Recon v2.1 estimates of unobserved clonotypes. Generation probabilities for all TCRbeta clonotypes obtained by the gDNA method from a handful of donors were computed using OLGA. The table comes from immuneACCESS by way of TCRdb, which keeps in-frame sequences with V and J called. Part of the clones is missing from these tables; in studies checked, under half for an unresolved V gene and the rest for unknown reasons. V, J and clone size were drawn from that table, and D and trimming were deduced from the DNA. Here the sample has roughly 700,000 clones; about 92% occur a single time. 30% to 40% of the sample comes from the top ten.

The donors were healthy, HIV-negative adults who had no recently reported acute infections or vaccinations. Every donor was a Caucasian adult living in Nashville, Tennessee, USA. CD8 memory samples consisted of magnetically selected CD45RO+ cells combined with CCR7-negative CD45RA+ effector memory (TemRA) cells. After blood collection by leukapheresis, PBMCs were isolated using Ficoll-Histopaque density gradient centrifugation and then cryopreserved in the vapor phase of liquid nitrogen. Analytical flow cytometry was used to check the purity and quantity of every magnetically sorted T cell population. Genomic DNA was isolated from each sorted fraction and quantified by UV absorbance on a Nanodrop 2000c. Points the paper makes about the study in general: Naive subsets generally had larger estimated clonotype richness than memory subsets. Pairwise subsampling indicated that sequencing depth was expected to affect the degree of clonotype sharing among donors. Because the study included a small number of donors, the genetic and exposure-history diversity represented was limited. Even with the large sequencing depth, rarefaction of the sorted-subset datasets indicated that sequencing was incomplete. Sampling was restricted to blood, and TCR repertoires in tissues likely differ from the TCR repertoires found in blood. Clonotypes shared by all four sorted-subset donors showed higher generation probabilities than non-shared clonotypes. Approximately 5% of naive CD4, more than 3% of naive CD8, 2.3% of memory CD4, and about 0.4% of memory CD8 clonotypes were shared across a few donors.

The sequenced sample consisted of memory CD8+ T cells from PBMCs. The cell subset or site label of this sample denotes: CD45RO+ cells pooled with CCR7-negative TemRA cells. This clonotype was obtained from a man aged 18 to 29 in good health. Some clones in this sample may be carry-over from other donors' samples. The rearrangement joined TRBV7-2 to TRBJ2-3; 11 central bases correspond to TRBD2. This receptor has the CDR3 CASSRTKLAGGPTDTQYF. The bases are TGTGCCAGCAGCCGAACTAAATTAGCGGGAGGGCCGACAGATACGCAGTATTTT.